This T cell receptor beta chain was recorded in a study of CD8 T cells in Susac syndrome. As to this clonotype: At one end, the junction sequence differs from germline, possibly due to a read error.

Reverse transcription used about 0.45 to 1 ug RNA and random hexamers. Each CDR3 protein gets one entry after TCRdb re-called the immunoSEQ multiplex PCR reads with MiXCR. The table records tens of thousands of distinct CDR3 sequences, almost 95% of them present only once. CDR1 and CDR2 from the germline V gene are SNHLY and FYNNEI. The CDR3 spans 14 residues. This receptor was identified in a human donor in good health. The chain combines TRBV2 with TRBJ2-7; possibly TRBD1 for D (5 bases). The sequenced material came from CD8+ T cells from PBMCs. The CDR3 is CASSEGVTDPLRNF. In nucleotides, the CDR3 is TGTGCCAGCAGTGAAGGTGTGACAGACCCCCTCCGGAACTTC.